The 9 T cell receptor beta chains below come from one sample, sequenced in a study of T cell repertoires in cytomegalovirus infection (dated by TCRdb to between 2017 and 2020). The sample was run on an Illumina HiSeq 1500. The public reads were reprocessed in TCRdb via fastp at Q25 and MiXCR, keeping in-frame beta chains. For every CDR3 protein sequence, its rows merge into one entry that carries the most common genes and DNA. In all, the sample holds about 490,000 distinct CDR3 sequences, and 26% of those were seen once. Less than 15% of the sample comes from the top ten. Sequences were obtained from PBMCs. The receptor source for this set is a human donor in good health (CMV status not recorded). Some clones in this sample may be carry-over from other donors' samples.

This chain links TRBV6-8 with TRBJ2-1; the match to TRBD2 covers 12 bases. The germline V gene encodes CDR1 MNHGY and CDR2 SAAAGT. The CDR3 consists of 17 residues. Unmatched junction bases numbered 13, after V lost 0 bases and J lost 13 bases. CDR3 sequence (DNA): TGTGCCAGCAGTTACTCGTTACCGGGACTAGCGGGTACCTACCAGTTCTTC. This encodes CASSYSLPGLAGTYQFF.

This clonotype was recorded many times. This chain links TRBV12-3 or TRBV12-4 with TRBJ2-3, with 15 bases aligning to TRBD2. Trimming removed 4 bases from V and 0 bases from J; junction bases left unmatched: 14. The CDR3 spans 21 residues. The CDR3 protein is CASSSSPGLAGGQPSTDTQYF. The DNA for the CDR3 is TGTGCCAGCAGTTCTAGCCCGGGACTAGCGGGAGGCCAACCTAGCACAGATACGCAGTATTTT.

This clonotype was counted a few times. The rearrangement links TRBV6-5 to TRBJ2-2; 8 positions agree with TRBD1. After removal of 4 bases from V and 4 bases from J, the junction contained 11 bases not matched to a gene. The germline V gene encodes CDR1 MNHEY and CDR2 SVGAGI. This CDR3 is built from 17 residues. CDR3 sequence reads: CASSSHIQGATTGELFF. The DNA of the CDR3 is TGTGCCAGCAGTTCACACATCCAGGGGGCGACCACCGGGGAGCTGTTTTTT.

Only a few counts were recorded for this clonotype. The J gene is TRBJ2-7, the V gene TRBV6-2 or TRBV6-3; D might be TRBD2 (7 bases). Looked up from germline, CDR1 is MNHEY and CDR2 is SVGEGT. Trimming pared 2 bases from V and 1 base from J, leaving 12 bases between. CDR3 size: 15 residues. CDR3 protein: CASSYAGALSYEQYV. CDR3 in DNA: TGTGCCAGCAGTTACGCGGGGGCCCTTTCCTACGAGCAGTACGTC.

CDR3 DNA sequence: TGTGCCAGCAGTAACAGGGGGGGTGAAGAGACCCAGTACTTC. Residues: CASSNRGGEETQYF. The chain joins TRBV12-3 or TRBV12-4 to TRBJ2-5; D is possibly TRBD1 (8 bases). Trimming shortened V by 5 bases and J by 3 bases, and 13 bases separated the two germline ends. CDR3 length equals 14 residues.

The chain links TRBV7-9 to TRBJ1-1, with 7 bases aligning to TRBD1. Germline CDR1 is SEHNR and CDR2 is FQNEAQ (reference sequence). V lost 5 bases, J lost 5 bases, and 5 bases stayed unmatched. The CDR3 contains 13 residues. In DNA, the CDR3 is TGTGCCAGCAGCGGCAGGGGGAGGACTGAAGCTTTCTTT. This codes for CASSGRGRTEAFF.

V gene TRBV25-1 combines with J gene TRBJ2-1; maybe TRBD2 (6 bases). V was clipped by 3 bases and J by 2 bases, with 14 bases between them. This CDR3 is built from 16 residues. Germline CDR1 is MGHDK and CDR2 is SYGVNS. The CDR3 DNA follows: TGTGCCAGCAGTGACCGAAAGCGGGCGCCCTACAATGAGCAGTTCTTC. Translation: CASSDRKRAPYNEQFF.

To note about this clonotype: One junction end does not reproduce the germline sequence, and a read error may be involved. The CDR3 is CANSLARWSYGYTF. The CDR3 DNA sequence: TGTGCCAACAGCTTAGCCCGCTGGAGCTATGGCTACACCTTC. The gene calls are TRBV7-8 and TRBJ1-2; D gene unclear. This CDR3 has 14 amino acids. Per germline, CDR1 SGHVS and CDR2 FQNEAQ.

V gene TRBV24-1 combines with J gene TRBJ2-5; D gene ambiguous. The V and J ends lost 2 bases and 0 bases respectively, with 9 bases between them. CDR3 length equals 15 residues. CDR1 is KGHDR and CDR2 is SFDVKD in the germline V gene. The CDR3 sequence: CATSDWSEDQETQYF. As DNA, the CDR3 is TGTGCCACCAGTGATTGGTCCGAAGACCAAGAGACCCAGTACTTC.